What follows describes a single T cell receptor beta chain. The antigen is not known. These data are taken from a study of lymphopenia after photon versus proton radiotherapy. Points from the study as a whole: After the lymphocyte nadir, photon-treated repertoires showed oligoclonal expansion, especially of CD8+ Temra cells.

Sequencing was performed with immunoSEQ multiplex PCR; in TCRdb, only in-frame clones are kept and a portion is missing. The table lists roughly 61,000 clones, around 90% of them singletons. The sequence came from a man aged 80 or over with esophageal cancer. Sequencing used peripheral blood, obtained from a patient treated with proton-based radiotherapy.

CDR3 loop: CASSFWTSFYTGELFF. CDR3 coding DNA: TGTGCCAGCAGCTTTTGGACTAGTTTTTACACCGGGGAGCTGTTTTTT. The chain joins TRBV5-6 to TRBJ2-2; 7 bases agree with TRBD2. Trimming removed 2 bases from V and 3 bases from J; junction bases left unmatched: 7. Germline V lookup: CDR1 SGHDT, CDR2 YYEEEE. The length of the CDR3 is 16 residues.